The 15 T cell receptor beta chains below come from one sample, sequenced in a study of blood T cell repertoires in COVID-19. Using immunoSEQ multiplex PCR, the repertoire was profiled, and TCRdb retains in-frame clones only, with some absent. Of about 260,000 clones in the sample, about nine tenths were seen once. The sequenced material came from peripheral blood. Every receptor here comes from a woman in her fifties or sixties who had recovered from COVID-19.

The chain employs TRBV28 and TRBJ2-7; 12 bases align to TRBD1. From germline, CDR1 is MDHEN and CDR2 SYDVKM. Unmatched junction bases numbered 10, after V lost 7 bases and J lost 0 bases. The CDR3 covers 17 residues. The CDR3 DNA follows: TGTGCCAGCACTCTCCGGGACAGGGGGCCGAGCTCCTACGAGCAGTACTTC. It codes for CASTLRDRGPSSYEQYF.

This clone was observed a few times. The chain has TRBV7-3 and TRBJ2-2; 7 nucleotides agree with TRBD1. V lost 6 bases and J lost 3; bases outside the gene matches: 4. Per the germline V gene, CDR1 is SGHTA and CDR2 is FQGTGA. This CDR3 is built from 14 residues. The CDR3 loop reads CASSSQGHTGELFF. The DNA for the CDR3 is TGTGCCAGCAGTTCACAGGGGCACACCGGGGAGCTGTTTTTT. Full variable domain (outside the CDR3, taken from reference TRBV7-3 and TRBJ2-2): GAGVSQTPSNKVTEKGKYVELRCDPISGHTALYWYRQSLGQGPEFLIYFQGTGAADDSGLPNDRFFAVRPEGSVSTLKIQRTERGDSAVYLCASSSQGHTGELFFGEGSRLTVL.

The chain uses TRBV5-1 and TRBJ1-1; TRBD1 matches at 9 bases. J lost 5 bases, V lost 2 bases, and 4 bases had no gene match. CDR1 is SGHRS and CDR2 is YFSETQ in the germline V gene. The CDR3 loop spans 14 amino acids. CDR3 nucleotides: TGCGCCAGCAGCTTCATCGGGACAGGGACTGAAGCTTTCTTT. It translates to CASSFIGTGTEAFF.

The genes are TRBV27 and TRBJ2-7, with TRBD2 matching 10 bases. The germline CDR1 and CDR2 sequences are MNHEY and SMNVEV (reference sequence). This CDR3 has 17 amino acids. Losses at the gene ends were 1 base for V and 7 bases for J; bases not matched to a gene: 13. The CDR3 bases are TGTGCCAGCAGTTTATATCTAGCGGGAGAGCGAAGTCGGGAGCAGTACTTC. This codes for CASSLYLAGERSREQYF.

This rearrangement joins TRBV5-6 to TRBJ2-2, with 9 nucleotides matching TRBD1. This CDR3 region has 15 residues. The junction had 5 bases not matched to a gene; V was cut back by 2 bases and J by 6 bases. The germline V gene has CDR1 SGHDT and CDR2 YYEEEE. CDR3 loop: CASSLNRGQAGELFF. The DNA of the CDR3 is TGTGCCAGCAGCTTAAACAGGGGGCAGGCCGGGGAGCTGTTTTTT.

The chain has TRBV5-8 and TRBJ1-1; D perhaps matches TRBD1 (6 bases). V lost 1 base and J lost 5, with 15 bases in between. From germline, CDR1 is SGHTS and CDR2 YDEGEE. The CDR3 length is 15 residues. CDR3: CASSLRGGLRTEAFF. The CDR3 DNA is TGTGCCAGCAGCTTGAGGGGGGGATTGAGAACTGAAGCTTTCTTT.

V gene TRBV3-1 (or the pseudogene TRBV3-2) combines with J gene TRBJ1-2; D not certain. Germline V gene sequence: CDR1 LGHDT, CDR2 YNNKEL (reference sequence). Trimming removed 4 bases from V and 8 bases from J, with 17 bases in between. The CDR3 runs to 14 residues. The CDR3 spells CASSPLPWGGGYTF. The CDR3 DNA is TGTGCCAGCAGCCCGTTACCCTGGGGAGGGGGCTACACCTTC.

This clone has just a few counts. The sample contains more than one DNA sequence encoding this CDR3. V usage is TRBV9 and J usage is TRBJ1-6; 7 positions agree with TRBD1. The CDR3 contains 14 residues. Germline V gives CDR1 SGDLS, CDR2 YYNGEE. Trimming at V came to 5 bases and at J to 7 bases, leaving 6 bases not matched to a gene. CDR3 sequence reads: CASSLDRKNSPLHF. Written as DNA, the CDR3 is TGTGCCAGCAGTCTGGACAGGAAAAATTCACCCCTCCACTTT.

The rearrangement uses TRBV19 and TRBJ2-2, with D possibly TRBD1 on 8 matching bases. The germline CDR1 and CDR2 sequences are LNHDA and SQIVND (reference sequence). With 4 bases removed from V and 8 bases from J, the gap between germline ends came to 17 bases. CDR3 length equals 15 residues. CDR3 bases: TGTGCCAGTAGTACGGACAGGGAGGGCCCGGGGGAGCTGTTTTTT. This gives the protein CASSTDREGPGELFF.

The chain uses TRBV27 and TRBJ2-6, with unresolved D. This CDR3 has 14 amino acids. V dropped 4 bases and J dropped 3 bases, with 7 bases sitting between them. Germline V gives CDR1 MNHEY, CDR2 SMNVEV (reference sequence). CDR3 DNA sequence: TGTGCCAGCAGTTCCCCCAATGGGGCCAACGTCCTGACTTTC. Its translation: CASSSPNGANVLTF. The full variable domain, with the rest looked up from reference TRBV27 and TRBJ2-6, is EAQVTQNPRYLITVTGKKLTVTCSQNMNHEYMSWYRQDPGLGLRQIYYSMNVEVTDKGDVPEGYKVSRKEKRNFPLILESPSPNQTSLYFCASSSPNGANVLTFGAGSRLTVL.

V usage is TRBV27 and J usage is TRBJ2-7; TRBD1 agrees at 8 bases. This CDR3 spans 15 amino acids. Germline V gene lookup returns CDR1 MNHEY and CDR2 SMNVEV (reference sequence). The V and J ends lost 5 bases and 3 bases, in that order; junction bases with no gene match: 9. CDR3 sequence: CASSRTGSPGYEQYF. The DNA for the CDR3 is TGTGCCAGCAGTCGGACAGGGTCCCCGGGCTACGAGCAGTACTTC.

About this clone: Mismatch with germline at one junction end may stem from a read error. The sample carries other DNA sequences with the same CDR3. This chain joins TRBV13 and TRBJ2-1; a possible D gene is TRBD1 (5 bases). Looked up from germline, CDR1 is PRHDT and CDR2 is FYEKMQ (reference sequence). The CDR3 has 12 residues. Here the CDR3 reads CASSIVTGEQFF. CDR3 bases: TGCGCCAGCAGCATAGTCACAGGTGAGCAGTTCTTC.

J is TRBJ1-3 and V is TRBV6-5, with D unclear. Germline V gene data show CDR1 as MNHEY and CDR2 as SVGAGI. Trimming took 0 bases from V and 9 from J, leaving 18 bases between them. CDR3 length equals 16 residues. The DNA of the CDR3 is TGTGCCAGCAGTTACTCGAGTGCGGGGAAGATAGGCACCATATATTTT. Protein: CASSYSSAGKIGTIYF.

The J gene is TRBJ1-1, the V gene TRBV6-2 or TRBV6-3; weak D call: TRBD1 (6 bases). Germline V gene data show CDR1 as MNHEY and CDR2 as SVGEGT. Trimming pared 2 bases from V and 7 bases from J, leaving 14 bases between. There are 14 residues in the CDR3. The CDR3 DNA is TGTGCCAGCAGTTACGTTTGGGGGCAAAGTGAAGCTTTCTTT. This gives the protein CASSYVWGQSEAFF.

This clone was seen a handful of times. The DNA for the CDR3 is TGCAGTGCTAGTCGGCTAGCGGGTAAGAGGAGTGAGCAGTTCTTC. As protein: CSASRLAGKRSEQFF. The genes are TRBV20-1 and TRBJ2-1; TRBD2 agrees at 8 bases. This CDR3 spans 15 amino acids. With V trimmed by 3 bases and J by 9 bases, 13 bases remained unmatched. Germline V CDR1 and CDR2: DFQATT, SNEGSKA (reference sequence).